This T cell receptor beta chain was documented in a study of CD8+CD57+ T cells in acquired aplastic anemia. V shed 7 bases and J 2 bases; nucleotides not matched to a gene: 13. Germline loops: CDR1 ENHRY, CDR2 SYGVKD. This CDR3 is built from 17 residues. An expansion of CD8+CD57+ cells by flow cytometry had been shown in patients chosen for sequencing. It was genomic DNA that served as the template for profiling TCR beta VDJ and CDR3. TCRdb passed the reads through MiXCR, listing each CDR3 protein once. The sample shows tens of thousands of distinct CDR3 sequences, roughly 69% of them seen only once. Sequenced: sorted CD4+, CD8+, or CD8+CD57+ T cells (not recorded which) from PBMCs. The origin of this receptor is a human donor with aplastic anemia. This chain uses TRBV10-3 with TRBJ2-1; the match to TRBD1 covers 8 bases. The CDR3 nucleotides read TGTGCCATCAAGAGGCCGGACAGGGAAATTACCTACAATGAGCAGTTCTTC. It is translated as CAIKRPDREITYNEQFF.